The 15 T cell receptor beta chains below come from one sample, sequenced in a study of T cells after yellow fever vaccination. TCRdb redid the calling of the 5' RACE reads with MiXCR, one entry per CDR3 protein. The table includes over 300,000 distinct CDR3 sequences, approximately 3.9% detected once. This specimen consisted of PBMCs, obtained on the day of the yellow fever booster vaccination. These receptors were obtained from a man aged 18-30 years who received the YFV17D yellow fever vaccine.

This clonotype was counted a few times. The chain has TRBV27 and TRBJ1-4, with TRBD1 as a possible D gene (6 bases). The CDR3 has 17 amino acids. The V end was cut by 7 bases, the J end by 2 bases, with 20 bases between. CDR1 MNHEY and CDR2 SMNVEV come from the germline V gene (reference sequence). The CDR3 region is CASKGFQGMSTNEKLFF. DNA for the CDR3: TGTGCCAGCAAGGGTTTCCAGGGGATGTCGACTAATGAAAAACTGTTTTTT.

The V gene is TRBV4-3, the J gene TRBJ1-5; 8 positions match TRBD1. The CDR3 extends over 19 amino acids. Unmatched junction bases numbered 15, after V lost 1 base and J lost 4 bases. Per the germline V gene, CDR1 is LGHNA and CDR2 is YSLEER. The chain's CDR3 is CASSQVGRDRRPPNQPQHF. The CDR3 DNA is TGCGCCAGCAGCCAAGTGGGGAGGGACAGGAGACCACCAAATCAGCCCCAGCATTTT.

Ten or more counts support this clonotype. The rearrangement uses TRBV5-1 and TRBJ2-1; D perhaps matches TRBD1 (5 bases). CDR1 is SGHRS and CDR2 is YFSETQ in the germline V gene. The CDR3 consists of 13 residues. Deletions cut 1 base from V and 9 bases from J, with 11 bases between. The chain's CDR3 is CASSLSWGSEQFF. The CDR3 bases are TGCGCCAGCAGCTTGAGCTGGGGCAGTGAGCAGTTCTTC.

This chain links TRBV29-1 with TRBJ1-1; weak D call: TRBD1 (6 bases). CDR3 length equals 13 residues. Germline CDR1 reads SQVTM; CDR2 reads ANQGSEA. With 6 bases removed from V and 1 base from J, the gap between germline ends came to 12 bases. CDR3 protein: CSVDDRSNTEAFF. DNA of the CDR3: TGCAGCGTCGATGACAGGTCGAACACTGAAGCTTTCTTT.

This clonotype came up a few times. This chain joins TRBV7-9 and TRBJ2-5; no clear D gene. The CDR3 runs to 16 residues. V was clipped by 1 base and J by 2 bases, with 14 bases between them. Germline CDR1 reads SEHNR; CDR2 reads FQNEAQ (reference sequence). The CDR3 loop is CASSLGSANLQETQYF. CDR3 nucleotide sequence: TGTGCCAGCAGCTTAGGCTCCGCTAACCTTCAAGAGACCCAGTACTTC.

This clonotype was seen at least ten times. The chain employs TRBV29-1 and TRBJ2-7; D might be TRBD1 or TRBD2, each matching 5 bases. Germline CDR1 SQVTM, CDR2 ANQGSEA. The CDR3 sequence is 13 residues long. The germline V and J ends were trimmed by 5 bases and 0 bases, with 11 bases remaining between them. The CDR3 bases are TGCAGCGTTTCCAGGGAGAACTCCTACGAGCAGTACTTC. Translated, it gives CSVSRENSYEQYF.

The V and J genes are TRBV18 and TRBJ2-3, with D perhaps TRBD1 (6 bases). The CDR3 is 14 residues long. Germline loops: CDR1 KGHSH, CDR2 LQKENI. Trimming removed 3 bases at V and 1 base at J, with 8 bases between. In DNA form, the CDR3 reads TGTGCCAGCTCACCGGACAGCGGCACAGATACGCAGTATTTT. Translating gives CASSPDSGTDTQYF.

Many counts were recorded for this clonotype. This rearrangement joins TRBV3-1 to TRBJ1-1; D ambiguous. Germline-derived CDR1 and CDR2 are LGHDT and YNNKEL (reference sequence). The CDR3 is made up of 14 amino acids. With 2 bases removed from V and 6 bases from J, the gap between germline ends came to 13 bases. The DNA for the CDR3 is TGTGCCAGCAGCCAACTGTTAGGAGGCCCTGAAGCTTTCTTT. It codes for CASSQLLGGPEAFF.

This clonotype showed up just a few times. As DNA, the CDR3 is TGCGCCAGCAGCCATCCGACAGGGTACGACACTGAAGCTTTCTTT. Residues: CASSHPTGYDTEAFF. The rearrangement uses TRBV4-1 and TRBJ1-1, with TRBD1 matching over 7 bases. The length of the CDR3 is 15 residues. With 3 bases clipped from V and 3 bases from J, the junction kept 7 bases outside the gene matches. CDR1 and CDR2 (germline): MGHRA, YSYEKL.

J is TRBJ2-7 and V is TRBV20-1, with D perhaps given as TRBD1 or TRBD2 (5 bases each). CDR3 length: 14 residues. Germline V lookup: CDR1 DFQATT, CDR2 SNEGSKA (reference sequence). The V end lost 4 bases, the J end lost 5 bases, and 18 bases lay between the germline ends. The CDR3 loop reads CSAKVSRGANEQYF. CDR3 DNA: TGCAGTGCTAAGGTCAGCAGAGGGGCGAACGAGCAGTACTTC.

A few counts support this clonotype. This rearrangement joins TRBV10-3 to TRBJ2-5; D unresolved. In germline, CDR1 is ENHRY, CDR2 SYGVKD. The V gene lost 2 bases and the J gene lost 3 bases, with 7 bases spanning the gap. The CDR3 has 13 amino acids. The CDR3 loop reads CAISERVEETQYF. The CDR3 nucleotides are TGTGCCATCAGTGAGCGGGTAGAAGAGACCCAGTACTTC.

This clonotype was seen repeatedly, ten times or more. The chain has TRBV5-6 and TRBJ1-4, with D possibly TRBD1 on 6 matching bases. The ends were cut back, 3 bases at V and 2 bases at J, with 14 bases in the middle. The V gene's germline CDR1 is SGHDT and CDR2 YYEEEE. The CDR3 runs to 16 residues. DNA for the CDR3: TGTGCCAGCAGCTCAAATAACAGGGCTACTAATGAAAAACTGTTTTTT. This gives the protein CASSSNNRATNEKLFF. The variable domain in full, completed from reference TRBV5-6 and TRBJ1-4, reads DAGVTQSPTHLIKTRGQQVTLRCSPKSGHDTVSWYQQALGQGPQFIFQYYEEEERQRGNFPDRFSGHQFPNYSSELNVNALLLGDSALYLCASSSNNRATNEKLFFGSGTQLSVL.

This clonotype has just a few counts. The chain is built from TRBV10-3 and TRBJ2-3; tentatively, D is TRBD2 (5 bases). The V gene lost 3 bases and the J gene lost 0 bases, with 10 bases spanning the gap. The CDR3 spans 15 residues. Per germline, CDR1 ENHRY and CDR2 SYGVKD. CDR3 in DNA: TGTGCCATCAGTGAATTGCGGACTAGCACAGATACGCAGTATTTT. Its protein product is CAISELRTSTDTQYF.

This clonotype has at least ten counts. The chain joins TRBV7-2 to TRBJ2-6; TRBD2 is a possible D gene (5 bases). The CDR3 covers 15 residues. The V end was cut by 4 bases, the J end by 4 bases, with 11 bases between. Germline values: CDR1 SGHTA, CDR2 FQGNSA. The CDR3 loop is CASSSSPRGANVLTF. DNA for the CDR3: TGTGCCAGCAGCTCTAGCCCCAGGGGGGCCAACGTCCTGACTTTC.

This clonotype was seen more than once but under ten times. The chain employs TRBV20-1 and TRBJ1-5; 8 bases agree with TRBD1. Germline V CDR1 and CDR2: DFQATT, SNEGSKA (reference sequence). The CDR3 loop spans 15 amino acids. The trim removed 3 bases at V and 4 bases at J, leaving 8 bases unmatched. The DNA of the CDR3 is TGCAGTGCTAGTCGTGGAACAGGGGGAAATCAGCCCCAGCATTTT. It encodes CSASRGTGGNQPQHF.